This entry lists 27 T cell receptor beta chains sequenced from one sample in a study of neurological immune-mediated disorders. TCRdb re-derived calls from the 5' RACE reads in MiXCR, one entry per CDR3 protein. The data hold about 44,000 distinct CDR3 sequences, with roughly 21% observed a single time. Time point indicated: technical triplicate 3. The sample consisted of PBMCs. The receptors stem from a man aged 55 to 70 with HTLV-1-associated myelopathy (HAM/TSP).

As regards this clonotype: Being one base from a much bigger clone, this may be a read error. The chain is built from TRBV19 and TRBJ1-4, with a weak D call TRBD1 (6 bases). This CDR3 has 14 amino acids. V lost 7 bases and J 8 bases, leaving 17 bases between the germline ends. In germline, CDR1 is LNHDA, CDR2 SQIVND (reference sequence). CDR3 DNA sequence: TGTGCCAGTACCCCAGGAGGGGGAAGCGAAAAACTGTTTTTT. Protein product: CASTPGGGSEKLFF.

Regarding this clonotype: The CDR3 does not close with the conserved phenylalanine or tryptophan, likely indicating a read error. The CDR3 DNA follows: TGTGCCAGCAGTTTGCTGGAGTACAATGAGCAGTTCTCC. The encoded protein is CASSLLEYNEQFS. The chain links TRBV5-5 to TRBJ2-1, with D unresolved. CDR3 size: 13 residues. The V gene lost 5 bases and the J gene lost 4 bases, with 10 bases spanning the gap. Germline CDR1 and CDR2: SGHKS and YYEKEE (reference sequence).

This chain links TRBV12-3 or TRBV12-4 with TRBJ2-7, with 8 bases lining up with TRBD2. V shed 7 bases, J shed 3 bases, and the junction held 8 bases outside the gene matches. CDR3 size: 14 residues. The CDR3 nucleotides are TGTGCCAGCACCCTCGGACTAGCTGACTACGAGCAGTACTTC. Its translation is CASTLGLADYEQYF.

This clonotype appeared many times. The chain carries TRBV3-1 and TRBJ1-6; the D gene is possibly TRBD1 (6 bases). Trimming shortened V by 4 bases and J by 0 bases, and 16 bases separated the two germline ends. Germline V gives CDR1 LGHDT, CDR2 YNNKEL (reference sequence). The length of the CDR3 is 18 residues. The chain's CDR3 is CASSPNRQASSYNSPLHF. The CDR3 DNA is TGTGCCAGCAGCCCAAACCGACAGGCGAGCTCCTATAATTCACCCCTCCACTTT.

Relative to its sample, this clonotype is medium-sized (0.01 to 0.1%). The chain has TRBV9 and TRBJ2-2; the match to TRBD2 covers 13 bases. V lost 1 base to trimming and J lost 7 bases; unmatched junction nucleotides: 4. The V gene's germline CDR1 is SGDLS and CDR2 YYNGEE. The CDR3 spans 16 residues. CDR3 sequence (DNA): TGTGCCAGCAGCGTAACTAGCGGGAGGGCCGTCGGGGAGCTGTTTTTT. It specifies CASSVTSGRAVGELFF.

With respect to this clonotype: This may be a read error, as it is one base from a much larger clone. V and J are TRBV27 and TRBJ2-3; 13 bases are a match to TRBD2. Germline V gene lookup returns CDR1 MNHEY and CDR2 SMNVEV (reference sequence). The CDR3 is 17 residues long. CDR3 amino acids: CAISSQGLAGRSDTQYF. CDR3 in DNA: TGTGCCATCAGTTCTCAGGGACTAGCGGGGAGATCAGATACGCAGTATTTT.

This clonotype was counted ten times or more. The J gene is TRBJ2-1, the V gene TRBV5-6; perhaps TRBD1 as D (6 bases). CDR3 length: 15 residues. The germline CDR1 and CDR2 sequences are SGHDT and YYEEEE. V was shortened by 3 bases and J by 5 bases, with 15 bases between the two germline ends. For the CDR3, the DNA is TGTGCCAGCAGCTGGGACAAGGCGATCCACAATGAGCAGTTCTTC. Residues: CASSWDKAIHNEQFF.

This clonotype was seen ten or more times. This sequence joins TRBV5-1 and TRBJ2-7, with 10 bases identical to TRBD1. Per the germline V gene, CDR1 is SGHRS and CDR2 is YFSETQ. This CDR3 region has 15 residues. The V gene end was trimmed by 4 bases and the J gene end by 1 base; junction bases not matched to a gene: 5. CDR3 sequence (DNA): TGCGCCAGCAGCCCCGACAGGGGGCGGTCCTACGAGCAGTACTTC. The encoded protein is CASSPDRGRSYEQYF.

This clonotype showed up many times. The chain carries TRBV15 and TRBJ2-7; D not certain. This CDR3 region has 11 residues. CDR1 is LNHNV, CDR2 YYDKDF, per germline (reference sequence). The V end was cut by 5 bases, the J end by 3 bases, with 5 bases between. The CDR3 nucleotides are TGTGCCACCAGCCAGAACTACGAGCAGTACTTC. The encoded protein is CATSQNYEQYF.

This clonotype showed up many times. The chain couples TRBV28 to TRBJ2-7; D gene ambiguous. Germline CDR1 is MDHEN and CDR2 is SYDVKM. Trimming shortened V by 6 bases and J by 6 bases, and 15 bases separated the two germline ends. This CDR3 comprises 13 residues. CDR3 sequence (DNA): TGTGCCAGCAGCGCCCCCGGGTTGGGCGAGCAGTACTTC. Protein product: CASSAPGLGEQYF.

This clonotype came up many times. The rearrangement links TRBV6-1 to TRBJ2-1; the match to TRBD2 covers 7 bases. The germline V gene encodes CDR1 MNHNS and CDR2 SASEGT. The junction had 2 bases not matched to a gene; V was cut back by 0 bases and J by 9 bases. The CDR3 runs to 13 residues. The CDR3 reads CASSEAGGGEQFF. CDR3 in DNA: TGTGCCAGCAGTGAAGCGGGGGGGGGTGAGCAGTTCTTC.

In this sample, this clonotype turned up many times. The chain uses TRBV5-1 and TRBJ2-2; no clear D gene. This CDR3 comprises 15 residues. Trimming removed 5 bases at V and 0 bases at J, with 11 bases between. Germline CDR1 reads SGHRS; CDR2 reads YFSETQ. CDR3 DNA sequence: TGCGCCAGCAGACCCAACTCGGCGAACACCGGGGAGCTGTTTTTT. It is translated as CASRPNSANTGELFF.

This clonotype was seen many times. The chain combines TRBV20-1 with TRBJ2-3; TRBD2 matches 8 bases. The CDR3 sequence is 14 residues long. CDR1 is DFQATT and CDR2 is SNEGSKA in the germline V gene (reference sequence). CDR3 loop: CSPIAGMSTDTQYF. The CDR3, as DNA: TGCAGCCCCATAGCGGGAATGAGCACAGATACGCAGTATTTT.

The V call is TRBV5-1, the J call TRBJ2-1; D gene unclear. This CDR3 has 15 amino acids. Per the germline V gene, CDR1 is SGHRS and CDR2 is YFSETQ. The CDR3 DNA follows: TGCGTCAGTAGCTTGGAGCCCGGAGAGTGGAATGAGCAGTTCTTC. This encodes CVSSLEPGEWNEQFF.

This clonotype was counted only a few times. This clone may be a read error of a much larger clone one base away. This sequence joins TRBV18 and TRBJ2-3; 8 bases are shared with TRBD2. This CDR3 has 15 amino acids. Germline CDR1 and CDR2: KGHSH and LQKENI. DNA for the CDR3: TGTACCAGCTCAATCAATAGCGGGAACACAGATACGCAGTATTTT. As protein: CTSSINSGNTDTQYF.

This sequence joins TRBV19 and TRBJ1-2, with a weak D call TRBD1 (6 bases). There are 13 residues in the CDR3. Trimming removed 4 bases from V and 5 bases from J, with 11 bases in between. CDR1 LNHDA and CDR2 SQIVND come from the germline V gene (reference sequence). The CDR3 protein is CASSTQGQYGYTF. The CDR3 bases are TGTGCCAGTAGTACCCAGGGGCAGTATGGCTACACCTTC.

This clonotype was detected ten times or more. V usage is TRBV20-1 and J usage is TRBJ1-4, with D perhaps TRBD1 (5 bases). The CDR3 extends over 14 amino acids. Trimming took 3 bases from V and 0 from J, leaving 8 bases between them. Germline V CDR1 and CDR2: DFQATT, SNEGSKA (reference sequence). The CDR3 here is CSASQGTTNEKLFF. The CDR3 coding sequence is TGCAGTGCTAGCCAGGGAACAACTAATGAAAAACTGTTTTTT.

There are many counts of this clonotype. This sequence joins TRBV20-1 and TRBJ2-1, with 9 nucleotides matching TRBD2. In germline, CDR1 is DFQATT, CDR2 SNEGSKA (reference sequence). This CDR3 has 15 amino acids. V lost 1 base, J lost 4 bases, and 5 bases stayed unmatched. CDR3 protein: CSARVTAGGYNEQFF. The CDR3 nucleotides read TGCAGTGCTAGAGTTACGGCGGGGGGGTACAATGAGCAGTTCTTC.

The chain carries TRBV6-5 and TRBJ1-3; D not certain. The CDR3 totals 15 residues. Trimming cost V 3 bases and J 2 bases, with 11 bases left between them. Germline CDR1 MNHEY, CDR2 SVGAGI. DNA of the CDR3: TGTGCCAGCAGTTATATTGGGGAGCCTGGAAACACCATATATTTT. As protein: CASSYIGEPGNTIYF.

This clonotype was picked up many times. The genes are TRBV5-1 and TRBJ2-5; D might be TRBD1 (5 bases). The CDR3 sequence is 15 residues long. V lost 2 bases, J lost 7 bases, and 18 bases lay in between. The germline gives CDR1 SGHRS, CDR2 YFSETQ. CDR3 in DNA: TGCGCCAGCAGCTTAGACGGCAGGGTCCCAGTGACCCAGTACTTC. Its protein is CASSLDGRVPVTQYF.

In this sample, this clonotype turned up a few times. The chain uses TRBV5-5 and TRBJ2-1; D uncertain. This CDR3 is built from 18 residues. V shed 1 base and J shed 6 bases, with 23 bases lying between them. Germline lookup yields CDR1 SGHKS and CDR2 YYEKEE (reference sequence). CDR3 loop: CASSLRVGPQSNGNEQFF. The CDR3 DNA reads TGTGCCAGCAGCTTGAGGGTCGGGCCCCAGAGTAATGGCAATGAGCAGTTCTTC.

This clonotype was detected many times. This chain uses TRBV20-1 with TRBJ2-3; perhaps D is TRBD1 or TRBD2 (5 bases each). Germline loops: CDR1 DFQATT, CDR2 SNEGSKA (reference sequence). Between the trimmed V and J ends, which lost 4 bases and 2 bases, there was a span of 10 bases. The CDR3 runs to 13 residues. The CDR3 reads CSAKHGTTDTQYF. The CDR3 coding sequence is TGCAGTGCTAAACATGGGACCACAGATACGCAGTATTTT.

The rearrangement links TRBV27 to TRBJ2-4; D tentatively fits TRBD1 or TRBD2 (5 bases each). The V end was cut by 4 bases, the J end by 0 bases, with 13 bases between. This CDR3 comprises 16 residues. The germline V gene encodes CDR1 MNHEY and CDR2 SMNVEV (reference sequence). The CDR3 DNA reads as TGTGCCAGCAGTTCATATGGGACGGTAGCCAAAAACATTCAGTACTTC. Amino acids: CASSSYGTVAKNIQYF.

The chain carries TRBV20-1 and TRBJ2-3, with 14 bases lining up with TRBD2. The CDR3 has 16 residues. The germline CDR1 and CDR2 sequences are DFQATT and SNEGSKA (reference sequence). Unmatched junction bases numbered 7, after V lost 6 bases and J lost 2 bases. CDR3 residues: CSARGTSGSITDTQYF. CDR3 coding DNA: TGCAGTGCAAGGGGGACTAGCGGGAGTATCACAGATACGCAGTATTTT.

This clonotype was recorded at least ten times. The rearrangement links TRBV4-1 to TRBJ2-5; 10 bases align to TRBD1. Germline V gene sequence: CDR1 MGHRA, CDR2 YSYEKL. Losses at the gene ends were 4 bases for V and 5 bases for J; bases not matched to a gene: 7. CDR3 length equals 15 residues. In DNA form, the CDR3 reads TGCGCCAGCAGCCTCTCGGGACAGGGGATGGAGACCCAGTACTTC. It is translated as CASSLSGQGMETQYF.

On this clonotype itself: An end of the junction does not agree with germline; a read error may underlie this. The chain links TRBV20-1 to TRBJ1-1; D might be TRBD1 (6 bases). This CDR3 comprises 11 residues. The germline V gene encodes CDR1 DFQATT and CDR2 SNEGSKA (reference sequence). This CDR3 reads CSASQGSEAFF. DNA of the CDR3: TGTAGTGCTAGCCAGGGGTCTGAAGCTTTCTTT.

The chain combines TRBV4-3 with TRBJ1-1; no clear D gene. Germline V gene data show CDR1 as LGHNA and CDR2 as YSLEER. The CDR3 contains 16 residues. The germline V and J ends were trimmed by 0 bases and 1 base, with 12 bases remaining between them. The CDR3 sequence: CASSQDLMGKNTEAFF. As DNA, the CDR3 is TGCGCCAGCAGCCAAGATCTTATGGGGAAGAACACTGAAGCTTTCTTT.